The next 23 T cell receptor beta chains were all read from a single sample in a study of blood T cell repertoires in COVID-19. Sequenced by immunoSEQ multiplex PCR; TCRdb stores in-frame clones only, minus some. The sample consists of 230,000 or so clones, around 90% of them appearing once. Material for sequencing was peripheral blood. These receptors were obtained from a woman aged 55-69 years with COVID-19, enrolled during active disease.

The CDR3 loop reads CASSPDRGKTQYF. The CDR3 DNA reads TGTGCCAGCAGCCCCGACAGGGGAAAGACCCAGTACTTC. The chain links TRBV7-3 to TRBJ2-5; 8 positions match TRBD1. CDR3 size: 13 residues. The V and J ends lost 5 bases and 6 bases, in that order; junction bases with no gene match: 5. Germline CDR1 is SGHTA and CDR2 is FQGTGA. The complete variable domain, with remaining parts taken from reference TRBV7-3 and TRBJ2-5, reads GAGVSQTPSNKVTEKGKYVELRCDPISGHTALYWYRQSLGQGPEFLIYFQGTGAADDSGLPNDRFFAVRPEGSVSTLKIQRTERGDSAVYLCASSPDRGKTQYFGPGTRLLVL.

This chain uses TRBV19 with TRBJ2-1, with D possibly being TRBD1 (7 bases). This CDR3 is 15 amino acids long. CDR1 and CDR2 (germline): LNHDA, SQIVND (reference sequence). The V gene lost 3 bases and the J gene lost 6 bases, with 15 bases spanning the gap. CDR3 residues: CASSISTGRLNEQFF. The CDR3 coding sequence is TGTGCCAGTAGTATCTCGACAGGGAGGCTCAATGAGCAGTTCTTC.

The chain joins TRBV5-5 to TRBJ1-1; 7 bases match TRBD1. Losses at the gene ends were 3 bases for V and 1 base for J; bases not matched to a gene: 3. Germline V gene lookup returns CDR1 SGHKS and CDR2 YYEKEE (reference sequence). The CDR3 runs 14 residues. The CDR3 DNA reads as TGTGCCAGCAGCTGGGGACAGAAGAACACTGAAGCTTTCTTT. Translation: CASSWGQKNTEAFF.

CDR3 protein: CASSQGQNTEAFF. The CDR3 DNA is TGTGCCAGCTCTCAAGGACAGAACACTGAAGCTTTCTTT. The J gene is TRBJ1-1, the V gene TRBV18; D might be TRBD1 (5 bases). The CDR3 sequence is 13 residues long. Trimming removed 6 bases from V and 1 base from J, with 9 bases in between. Looked up from germline, CDR1 is KGHSH and CDR2 is LQKENI.

This chain's CDR3 is CASSVAPVTGSYTF. As DNA, the CDR3 is TGTGCCAGCAGCGTAGCCCCCGTAACAGGGAGCTACACCTTC. The chain combines TRBV9 with TRBJ1-2; possibly TRBD1 for D (6 bases). The CDR3 runs to 14 residues. Germline CDR1 SGDLS, CDR2 YYNGEE. The V gene lost 0 bases and the J gene lost 9 bases, with 15 bases spanning the gap.

This chain connects TRBV27 to TRBJ2-2; D is perhaps TRBD2 (5 bases). The CDR3 is 15 amino acids. Looked up from germline, CDR1 is MNHEY and CDR2 is SMNVEV (reference sequence). V gave up 7 bases and J gave up 5 bases, with 17 bases separating them. CDR3 sequence (DNA): TGTGCCAGCACTGAGCGGCAGCTATTTACCGGGGAGCTGTTTTTT. Protein: CASTERQLFTGELFF.

The chain uses TRBV4-2 and TRBJ2-1; 9 nucleotides align to TRBD2. Germline V gene lookup returns CDR1 LGHNA and CDR2 YNFKEQ. The CDR3 runs 16 residues. V gave up 0 bases and J gave up 3 bases; unmatched junction bases: 3. The CDR3 coding sequence is TGTGCCAGCAGCCAAGAGGGCGGGGGGGACTACAATGAGCAGTTCTTC. Amino acids: CASSQEGGGDYNEQFF.

This chain uses TRBV6-6 with TRBJ1-2; D is undetermined. The CDR3 is made up of 15 amino acids. CDR1 and CDR2 (germline): MNHNY, SVGAGI (reference sequence). With 5 bases removed from V and 7 bases from J, the gap between germline ends came to 20 bases. The CDR3 spells CASSTSEYSGSGYTF. The CDR3 region has the DNA TGTGCCAGCAGTACCAGCGAGTACTCGGGGAGTGGCTACACCTTC.

The rearrangement links TRBV19 to TRBJ2-7, with 9 bases aligning to TRBD1. In germline, CDR1 is LNHDA, CDR2 SQIVND (reference sequence). The CDR3 length is 15 residues. V trimming: 5 bases; J trimming: 0 bases; junction bases outside the gene matches: 5. CDR3 bases: TGTGCCAGTAGTGAACAGGGGGCCAGCTCCTACGAGCAGTACTTC. As protein: CASSEQGASSYEQYF.

The chain is built from TRBV7-9 and TRBJ1-5, with 8 bases fitting TRBD1. The CDR3 runs 16 residues. V gave up 4 bases and J gave up 6 bases; unmatched junction bases: 11. Germline V gene data show CDR1 as SEHNR and CDR2 as FQNEAQ (reference sequence). The CDR3 sequence is CASSYHEAGGVQPQHF. CDR3 in DNA: TGTGCCAGCAGCTACCACGAGGCAGGGGGCGTTCAGCCCCAGCATTTT. Looking up the rest from reference TRBV7-9 and TRBJ1-5 gives the full variable domain: DTGVSQNPRHKITKRGQNVTFRCDPISEHNRLYWYRQTLGQGPEFLTYFQNEAQLEKSRLLSDRFSAERPKGSFSTLEIQRTEQGDSAMYLCASSYHEAGGVQPQHFGDGTRLSIL.

J is TRBJ1-6 and V is TRBV3-1 (or the pseudogene TRBV3-2); TRBD1 might be the D (5 bases). The CDR3 totals 14 residues. The germline V gene has CDR1 LGHDT and CDR2 YNNKEL (reference sequence). Trimming cost V 1 base and J 7 bases, with 8 bases left between them. CDR3 coding DNA: TGTGCCAGCAGCCAAGCTAGGACAAATTCACCCCTCCACTTT. Residues: CASSQARTNSPLHF.

This clone appeared a few times. The V and J genes are TRBV5-1 and TRBJ1-1; 7 nucleotides align to TRBD1. CDR1 and CDR2 (germline): SGHRS, YFSETQ. V shed 3 bases, J shed 1 base, and the junction held 9 bases outside the gene matches. There are 16 residues in the CDR3. CDR3 residues: CASSYTGDAGNTEAFF. The CDR3 DNA sequence: TGCGCCAGCAGCTATACAGGGGACGCGGGGAACACTGAAGCTTTCTTT.

The chain recombines TRBV9 with TRBJ2-1; 9 nucleotides match TRBD1. CDR1 is SGDLS, CDR2 YYNGEE, per germline. Trimming at V came to 4 bases and at J to 7 bases, leaving 12 bases not matched to a gene. CDR3 size: 16 residues. CDR3 sequence: CASSSTGGLQLNEQFF. CDR3 nucleotide sequence: TGTGCCAGCAGCTCGACAGGGGGACTACAACTGAATGAGCAGTTCTTC.

The V call is TRBV7-2, the J call TRBJ1-5; D gene unclear. The V gene lost 0 bases and the J gene lost 3 bases, with 24 bases spanning the gap. The CDR3 runs 20 residues. The V gene's germline CDR1 is SGHTA and CDR2 FQGNSA. The CDR3 here is CASSLAARPERSGSNQPQHF. CDR3 sequence (DNA): TGTGCCAGCAGCTTAGCCGCAAGGCCCGAGAGGTCCGGCTCCAATCAGCCCCAGCATTTT.

The genes are TRBV21-1 and TRBJ2-2; the listed D gene, TRBD1, was not tested against the DNA. TRBV21-1 is shown as a pseudogene. The CDR3 is 16 amino acids. Here the CDR3 reads CASILTGGRNTGELFF. The CDR3 DNA reads as TGTGCCAGCATCCTTACAGGGGGCCGGAACACCGGGGAGCTGTTTTTT.

As DNA, the CDR3 is TGTGCCAGCTCTAACCCCCCCTCAGGGGGAACGGTGAACACCATATATTTT. Translation: CASSNPPSGGTVNTIYF. V gene TRBV18 combines with J gene TRBJ1-3; 7 bases line up with TRBD1. The CDR3 runs to 17 residues. The V gene end was trimmed by 6 bases and the J gene end by 7 bases; junction bases not matched to a gene: 18. Germline values: CDR1 KGHSH, CDR2 LQKENI.

The chain recombines TRBV10-1 with TRBJ1-1; the D gene is possibly TRBD1 (5 bases). V shed 10 bases and J shed 4 bases, with 10 bases lying between them. The CDR3 covers 11 residues. Germline lookup yields CDR1 WNHNN and CDR2 SYGVQD (reference sequence). CDR3 bases: TGCGCCACCCAGGGAAGCACTGAAGCTTTCTTT. Translated: CATQGSTEAFF.

The chain has TRBV6-6 and TRBJ2-7, with D tentatively TRBD2 (7 bases). The CDR3 is 14 residues long. Germline CDR1 is MNHNY and CDR2 is SVGAGI (reference sequence). Trimming took 5 bases from V and 2 from J, leaving 13 bases between them. The DNA of the CDR3 is TGTGCCAGCAGTCCCGGGGGGCACCCCTACGAGCAGTACTTC. This gives the protein CASSPGGHPYEQYF.

This chain joins TRBV27 and TRBJ2-5, with 16 bases aligning to TRBD2. Trimming took 5 bases from V and 6 from J; bases not matched to a gene: 6. This CDR3 contains 16 residues. Germline CDR1 MNHEY, CDR2 SMNVEV (reference sequence). For the CDR3, the DNA is TGTGCCAGCAGTCCGGGGACTAGCGGGGGGGCGAAGACCCAGTACTTC. It yields the protein CASSPGTSGGAKTQYF.

V and J are TRBV6-1 and TRBJ1-2; 7 nucleotides line up with TRBD1. V shed 2 bases and J 7 bases; nucleotides not matched to a gene: 13. Per the germline V gene, CDR1 is MNHNS and CDR2 is SASEGT. The CDR3 covers 16 residues. CDR3 sequence reads: CASSEHPGQHGGGYTF. CDR3 nucleotide sequence: TGTGCCAGCAGTGAACATCCGGGACAGCATGGAGGTGGCTACACCTTC.

In regard to this clone: The sample contains more than one DNA sequence encoding this CDR3. The chain combines TRBV7-9 with TRBJ2-7; TRBD1 aligns across 10 bases. V lost 5 bases, J lost 1 base, and 2 bases stayed unmatched. CDR3 size: 14 residues. CDR1 and CDR2 (germline): SEHNR, FQNEAQ (reference sequence). The chain's CDR3 is CASSRDRGSYEQYF. CDR3 bases: TGTGCCAGCAGCCGGGACAGGGGTTCCTACGAGCAGTACTTC.

The chain links TRBV15 to TRBJ2-5; D remains ambiguous. Deletions cut 0 bases from V and 4 bases from J, with 9 bases between. CDR3 length equals 14 residues. The germline CDR1 and CDR2 sequences are LNHNV and YYDKDF (reference sequence). CDR3 residues: CATSRDRSLETQYF. DNA of the CDR3: TGTGCCACCAGCAGAGATCGGAGTTTAGAGACCCAGTACTTC.

The V and J genes are TRBV2 and TRBJ1-1; a weak D match, TRBD1 (5 bases). Germline CDR1 reads SNHLY; CDR2 reads FYNNEI. V was clipped by 7 bases and J by 0 bases, with 12 bases between them. The CDR3 is 14 residues long. The CDR3 here is CASKWGRMNTEAFF. The DNA of the CDR3 is TGTGCCAGCAAATGGGGCAGGATGAACACTGAAGCTTTCTTT.